This T cell receptor beta chain comes out of a study of Graves' ophthalmopathy and Graves' hyperthyroidism. Study results and caveats: Sensitivity of around 64% and specificity of 72% to 80% were achieved by the model that predicted ophthalmopathy progression. Most clonotypes expanded in thyroid above 0.001 frequency were present in blood too.

CDR3 size: 15 residues. From germline, CDR1 is LNHDA and CDR2 SQIVND (reference sequence). Trimming took 6 bases from V and 9 from J, leaving 18 bases between them. Researchers took RNA transcripts and amplified TCR beta CDR3 regions from them. Second-round multiplex PCR followed a first-round RT-PCR using HTBI primers. Using its own MiXCR run on the multiplex PCR reads, TCRdb lists one record per CDR3 protein. This table has 560,000 or so distinct CDR3 sequences, 39% appearing once. A word on this clonotype: Its target is unknown.

The hyperthyroidism patients, aged 18 to 65, had been newly diagnosed, with under 2 months' duration. Physicians reached a diagnosis by relying on clinical symptoms, serum thyroxine, TRAb, thyroid ultrasound and orbital computed tomography. Sequencing was carried out using peripheral blood or thyroid tissue (not recorded which). This chain connects TRBV19 to TRBJ1-6; no reliable D call. This receptor was identified in an adult man with Graves' hyperthyroidism. This chain's CDR3 is CASRNKDRGSSPLHF. The CDR3 DNA reads as TGTGCCAGTAGAAACAAAGACCGGGGTAGTTCACCCCTCCACTTT.